Listed below are T cell receptor beta chains from one sample, sequenced in a study of shared clonotypes between healthy human individuals. Only in-frame clones appear in the TCRdb table, and some are missing; sequencing was by immunoSEQ multiplex PCR. The table records 2.3 million or so clones, over 85% of them present only once. Sequencing input: naive CD4+ T cells from PBMCs. The origin of the receptors is a man aged 18-30 years in good health. Some clones in this sample may be carry-over from other donors' samples. Both conserved end residues are trimmed from each CDR3. Each record gives: CDR3 protein, V gene.

cdr3_aa: ASSADGVSLTEAF
v_call: TRBV5-1

cdr3_aa: ASSQADSSNYGYT
v_call: TRBV11-2

cdr3_aa: ASRPDRGLQPQH
v_call: TRBV6-5

cdr3_aa: ASSLRADYGYT
v_call: TRBV28

cdr3_aa: ASSPMIGTGQETQY
v_call: TRBV19

cdr3_aa: ASSAPGAWDGTQY
v_call: TRBV11-1

cdr3_aa: ASSYSVGANTGELF
v_call: TRBV6-6

cdr3_aa: ASSLGAGGSGNTIY
v_call: TRBV2

cdr3_aa: SVVRGPYEQY
v_call: TRBV29-1

cdr3_aa: ASRFTDTQY
v_call: TRBV6-5

cdr3_aa: ASSHIGGFGTDTQY
v_call: TRBV7-9

cdr3_aa: ASRPSGTNNEQF
v_call: TRBV5-1

cdr3_aa: ASSQIGQGANEQY
v_call: TRBV5-1

cdr3_aa: ASSPRRNSGNTIY
v_call: TRBV14

cdr3_aa: ASSLLAARGDTEAF
v_call: TRBV27

cdr3_aa: ASSLAGGGTGELF
v_call: TRBV28

cdr3_aa: SVRVGTGGGETQY
v_call: TRBV29-1

cdr3_aa: ASSISHSGSYEQY
v_call: TRBV5-6

cdr3_aa: ASSLYRLVNEQF
v_call: TRBV5-1

cdr3_aa: ASSTPAGRSGNTIY
v_call: TRBV5-8

cdr3_aa: ASRHGNQPQH
v_call: TRBV27

cdr3_aa: ASSRLTGGGSYNEQF
v_call: TRBV14

cdr3_aa: ASIGPGQETQY
v_call: TRBV6-5

cdr3_aa: ASSKLDPGKQTQY
v_call: TRBV28

cdr3_aa: ASSFGQGVAF
v_call: TRBV7-2

cdr3_aa: ASSLSAGLGYGYT
v_call: TRBV28

cdr3_aa: ASGRTGGLETQY
v_call: TRBV28

cdr3_aa: ASSLSGGHKNNEQF
v_call: TRBV7-3

cdr3_aa: ATGNGSAVDTQY
v_call: TRBV10-3

cdr3_aa: ASSQGTSYEQY
v_call: TRBV5-1

cdr3_aa: ASSVWGGTDTQY
v_call: TRBV9

cdr3_aa: ASSLTRLELETQY
v_call: TRBV5-6

cdr3_aa: ASSIYPTNTEAF
v_call: TRBV19

cdr3_aa: ASSEVRRFFSGANVLT
v_call: TRBV6-1

cdr3_aa: ASSDNPFYEQY
v_call: TRBV6-1

cdr3_aa: ASSPTRGVHEQY
v_call: TRBV5-1

cdr3_aa: ASSQLAGALTGDEQY
v_call: TRBV4-2

cdr3_aa: SVEGGTATNEKLF
v_call: TRBV29-1

cdr3_aa: AWSAQDGEAF
v_call: TRBV30

cdr3_aa: ASSLGFGTEAF
v_call: TRBV5-1

cdr3_aa: ASSQFSTGVVYEQY
v_call: TRBV4-1

cdr3_aa: ASSPIGGRTDTQY
v_call: TRBV5-8